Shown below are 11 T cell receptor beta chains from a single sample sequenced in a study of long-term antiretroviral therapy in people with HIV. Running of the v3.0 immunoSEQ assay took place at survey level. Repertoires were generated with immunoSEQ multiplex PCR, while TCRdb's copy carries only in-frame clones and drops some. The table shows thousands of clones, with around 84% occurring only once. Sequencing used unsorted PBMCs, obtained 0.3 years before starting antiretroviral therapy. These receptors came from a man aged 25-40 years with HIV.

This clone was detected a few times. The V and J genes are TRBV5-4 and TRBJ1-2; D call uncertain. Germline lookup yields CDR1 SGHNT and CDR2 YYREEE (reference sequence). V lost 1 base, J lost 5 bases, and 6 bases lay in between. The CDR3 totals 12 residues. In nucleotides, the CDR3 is TGTGCCAGCAGCTTGACACAGTATGGCTACACCTTC. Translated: CASSLTQYGYTF.

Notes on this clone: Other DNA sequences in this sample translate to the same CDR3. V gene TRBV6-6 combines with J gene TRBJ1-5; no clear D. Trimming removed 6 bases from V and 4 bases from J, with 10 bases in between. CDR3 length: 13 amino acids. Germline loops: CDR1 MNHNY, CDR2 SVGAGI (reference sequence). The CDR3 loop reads CASSSASNQPQHF. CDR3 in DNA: TGTGCCAGCAGCTCGGCCTCAAATCAGCCCCAGCATTTT.

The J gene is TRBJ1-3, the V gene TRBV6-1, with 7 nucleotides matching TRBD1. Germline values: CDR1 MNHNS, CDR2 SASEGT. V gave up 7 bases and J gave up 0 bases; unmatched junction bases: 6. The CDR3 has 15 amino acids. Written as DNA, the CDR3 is TGTGCCAGCACTGCGGACAGGTCCTCTGGAAACACCATATATTTT. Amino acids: CASTADRSSGNTIYF.

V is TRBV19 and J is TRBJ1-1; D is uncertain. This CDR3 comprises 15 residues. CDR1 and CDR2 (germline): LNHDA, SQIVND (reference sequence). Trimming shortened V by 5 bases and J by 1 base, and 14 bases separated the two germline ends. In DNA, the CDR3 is TGTGCCAGTAGTTTAGCTACACGAGGGAACACTGAAGCTTTCTTT. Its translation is CASSLATRGNTEAFF.

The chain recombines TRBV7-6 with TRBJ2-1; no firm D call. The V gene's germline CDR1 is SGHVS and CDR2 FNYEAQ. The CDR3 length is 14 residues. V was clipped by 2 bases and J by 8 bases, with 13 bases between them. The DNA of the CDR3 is TGTGCCAGCAGCTTAAGGTCGCCCCTGGATGAGCAGTTCTTC. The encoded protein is CASSLRSPLDEQFF.

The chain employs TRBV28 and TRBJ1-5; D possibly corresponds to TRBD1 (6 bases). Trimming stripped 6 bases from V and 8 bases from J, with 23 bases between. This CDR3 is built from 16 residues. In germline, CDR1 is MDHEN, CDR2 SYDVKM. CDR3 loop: CASSRTGTARQEPQHF. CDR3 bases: TGTGCCAGCAGCCGGACTGGGACGGCCAGACAGGAGCCCCAGCATTTT. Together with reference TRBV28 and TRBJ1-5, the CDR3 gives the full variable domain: DVKVTQSSRYLVKRTGEKVFLECVQDMDHENMFWYRQDPGLGLRLIYFSYDVKMKEKGDIPEGYSVSREKKERFSLILESASTNQTSMYLCASSRTGTARQEPQHFGDGTRLSIL.

This CDR3 is CASSTLRGNTIYF. DNA of the CDR3: TGTGCCAGTAGTACTCTCAGAGGAAACACCATATATTTT. The chain employs TRBV19 and TRBJ1-3; no clear D. Trimming shortened V by 4 bases and J by 4 bases, and 8 bases separated the two germline ends. The CDR3 loop spans 13 amino acids. Germline loops: CDR1 LNHDA, CDR2 SQIVND (reference sequence).

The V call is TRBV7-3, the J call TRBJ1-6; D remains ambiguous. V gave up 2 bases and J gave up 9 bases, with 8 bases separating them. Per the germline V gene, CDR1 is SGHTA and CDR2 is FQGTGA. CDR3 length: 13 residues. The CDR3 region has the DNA TGTGCCAGCAGCTTACAGGCGGGTTCACCCCTCCACTTT. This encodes CASSLQAGSPLHF.

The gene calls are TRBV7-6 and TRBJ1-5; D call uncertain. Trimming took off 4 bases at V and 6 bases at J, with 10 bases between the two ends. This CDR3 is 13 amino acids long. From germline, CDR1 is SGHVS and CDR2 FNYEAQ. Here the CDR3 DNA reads TGTGCCAGCAGCTCCGGAGGGATTCAGCCCCAGCATTTT. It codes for CASSSGGIQPQHF.

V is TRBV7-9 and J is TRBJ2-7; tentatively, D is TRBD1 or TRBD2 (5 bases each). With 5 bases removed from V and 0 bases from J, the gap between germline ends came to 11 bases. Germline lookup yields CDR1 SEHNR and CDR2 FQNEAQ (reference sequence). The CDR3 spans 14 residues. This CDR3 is CASSRGPGSYEQYF. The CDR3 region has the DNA TGTGCCAGCAGCCGGGGACCGGGCTCCTACGAGCAGTACTTC.

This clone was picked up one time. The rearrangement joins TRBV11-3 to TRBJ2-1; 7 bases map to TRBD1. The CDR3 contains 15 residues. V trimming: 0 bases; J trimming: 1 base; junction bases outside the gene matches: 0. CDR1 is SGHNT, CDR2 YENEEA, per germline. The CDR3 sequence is CASSLEGQSYNEQFF. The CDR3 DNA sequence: TGTGCCAGCAGCTTAGAGGGACAGTCCTACAATGAGCAGTTCTTC.